The sample holds a few counts of the clone carrying this TCR beta chain. This sample is drawn from a study of blood T cell repertoires in COVID-19. Study at large: Samples came from the United States, Italy and Spain, spanning acute and convalescent COVID-19.

The method was immunoSEQ multiplex PCR; TCRdb's version includes in-frame clones alone and lacks a portion of them. Of 150,000 to 250,000 clones in the sample, around four fifths were seen once. The CDR3 loop spans 16 amino acids. The trim removed 0 bases at V and 6 bases at J, leaving 2 bases unmatched. Germline lookup yields CDR1 SGDLS and CDR2 YYNGEE. The chain uses TRBV9 and TRBJ2-2, with TRBD2 matching over 13 bases. The sample comprised peripheral blood. This clonotype was obtained from a human donor with acute or convalescent COVID-19. The donor label of this sample is uncertain. As DNA, the CDR3 is TGTGCCAGCAGCGTAGAACTAGCGGGAGGGCCCGGGGAGCTGTTTTTT. This encodes CASSVELAGGPGELFF.